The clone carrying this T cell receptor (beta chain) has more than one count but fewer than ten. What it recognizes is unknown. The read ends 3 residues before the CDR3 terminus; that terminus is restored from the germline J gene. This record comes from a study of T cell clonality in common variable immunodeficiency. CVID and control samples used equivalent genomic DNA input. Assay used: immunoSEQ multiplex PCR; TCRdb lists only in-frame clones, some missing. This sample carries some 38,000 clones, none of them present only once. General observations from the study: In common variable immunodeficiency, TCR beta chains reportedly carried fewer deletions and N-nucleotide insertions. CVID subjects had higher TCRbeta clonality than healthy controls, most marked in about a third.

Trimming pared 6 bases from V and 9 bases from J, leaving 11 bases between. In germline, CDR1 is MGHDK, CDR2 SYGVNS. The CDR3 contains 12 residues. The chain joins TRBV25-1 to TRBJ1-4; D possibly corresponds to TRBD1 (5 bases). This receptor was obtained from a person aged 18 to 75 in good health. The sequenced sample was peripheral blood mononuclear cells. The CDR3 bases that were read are TGTGCCAGCAGCACAGGTTGGCAAAAA. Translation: CASSTGWQK. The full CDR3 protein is CASSTGWQKLFF.